This record looks at one T cell receptor beta chain sequence and its context. These data come from a study of control samples from healthy donors and cancer patients. This table comes from immunoSEQ multiplex PCR, and its TCRdb copy is limited to in-frame clones, with some not included. Altogether 100,000 to 150,000 clones are present, roughly 84% being singletons, with the ten largest covering around 9%. The sample consisted of blood. This sequence was found in a middle-aged man in good health.

CDR3 DNA sequence: TGCGCCAGCAGCTTGTTCTCGGGAGTCAACTATGGCTACACCTTC. It is translated as CASSLFSGVNYGYTF. The rearrangement joins TRBV5-1 to TRBJ1-2; D unresolved. Germline assignment: CDR1 SGHRS and CDR2 YFSETQ. The CDR3 extends over 15 amino acids. V was shortened by 1 base and J by 2 bases, with 12 bases between the two germline ends. The variable domain in full, completed from reference TRBV5-1 and TRBJ1-2, reads KAGVTQTPRYLIKTRGQQVTLSCSPISGHRSVSWYQQTPGQGLQFLFEYFSETQRNKGNFPGRFSGRQFSNSRSEMNVSTLELGDSALYLCASSLFSGVNYGYTFGSGTRLTVV.